Listed here are 14 T cell receptor beta chains from one sample, sequenced in a study of cytomegalovirus exposure and HLA in healthy donors (dated by TCRdb to the late 2010s). Library preparation used the immunoSEQ multiplex PCR assay. The multiplex PCR relied on a mix of 60 forward primers for TCR Vbeta segments and 13 reverse primers for TCR Jbeta segments. This immuneACCESS table, as held by TCRdb, lists in-frame sequences with V and J called but not all clones. Of the missing ones, under half trace to an unresolved V gene in checked studies; the others have no known cause. For this sample there are about 140,000 clones; roughly 80% appear just once. Clones ranked in the top ten supply around 4.3% of the sample. Sequencing was performed on PBMCs. Receptors originate from a man aged 35-49 years in good health and CMV-seropositive.

This chain connects TRBV6-5 to TRBJ2-7; 10 nucleotides align to TRBD2. Germline CDR1 and CDR2: MNHEY and SVGAGI. This CDR3 region has 14 residues. J was trimmed by 4 bases and V by 5 bases; bases with no gene match: 5. This CDR3 is CASSGSGRLYEQYF. DNA of the CDR3: TGTGCCAGCAGTGGTAGCGGGAGGTTATACGAGCAGTACTTC.

The genes are TRBV18 and TRBJ1-5; no reliable D call. V gave up 3 bases and J gave up 4 bases, with 7 bases separating them. The CDR3 has 13 amino acids. Germline V gene data show CDR1 as KGHSH and CDR2 as LQKENI. CDR3 residues: CASSPGRNQPQHF. DNA of the CDR3: TGTGCCAGCTCACCGGGCAGGAATCAGCCCCAGCATTTT.

The chain combines TRBV7-9 with TRBJ1-2; 7 positions match TRBD1. The CDR3 has 15 residues. Germline V gene sequence: CDR1 SEHNR, CDR2 FQNEAQ (reference sequence). Trimming removed 1 base from V and 4 bases from J; junction bases left unmatched: 6. CDR3 DNA: TGTGCCAGCAGCTTAGAGACAGGGCCCCTCTATGGCTACACCTTC. Encoded protein: CASSLETGPLYGYTF.

The gene calls are TRBV27 and TRBJ2-2; D is possibly TRBD2 (7 bases). Germline V gene lookup returns CDR1 MNHEY and CDR2 SMNVEV (reference sequence). The CDR3 has 17 amino acids. V was shortened by 3 bases and J by 9 bases, with 23 bases between the two germline ends. The CDR3 coding sequence is TGTGCCAGCAGTTTCCTGCCCGGGACACCCGGGGGGAGGGAGCTGTTTTTT. Its protein product is CASSFLPGTPGGRELFF.

Remarks on this clone: This CDR3 is also generated by other DNA sequences in the sample. The J gene is TRBJ2-2, the V gene TRBV5-4; 14 nucleotides agree with TRBD2. V trimming: 4 bases; J trimming: 6 bases; junction bases outside the gene matches: 5. The germline gives CDR1 SGHNT, CDR2 YYREEE (reference sequence). The CDR3 runs to 16 residues. DNA of the CDR3: TGTGCCAGCAGCCCCCGACTAGCGGGAGGGTCCGGGGAGCTGTTTTTT. Residues: CASSPRLAGGSGELFF.

In DNA, the CDR3 is TGTGCCAGCAGCTTACGCACAGGGGTCGATCAGTACTTC. Translated, it gives CASSLRTGVDQYF. V usage is TRBV7-9 and J usage is TRBJ2-7, with 7 nucleotides matching TRBD1. The CDR3 sequence is 13 residues long. V dropped 2 bases and J dropped 10; count of bases not matched to a gene: 8. From germline, CDR1 is SEHNR and CDR2 FQNEAQ (reference sequence).

The CDR3 here is CASSPDRGLYEQYF. As DNA, the CDR3 is TGTGCCAGCAGCCCTGACAGGGGGCTCTACGAGCAGTACTTC. The V call is TRBV11-2, the J call TRBJ2-7; 10 positions match TRBD1. Germline V gene lookup returns CDR1 SGHAT and CDR2 FQNNGV. The CDR3 runs to 14 residues. J gave up 3 bases and V 5 bases, and 4 bases lay outside the gene matches. Complete variable domain (other parts from reference TRBV11-2 and TRBJ2-7): EAGVAQSPRYKIIEKRQSVAFWCNPISGHATLYWYQQILGQGPKLLIQFQNNGVVDDSQLPKDRFSAERLKGVDSTLKIQPAKLEDSAVYLCASSPDRGLYEQYFGPGTRLTVT.

This clone was observed a few times. The chain carries TRBV5-1 and TRBJ2-6, with D perhaps TRBD1 (5 bases). Trimming left V 4 bases short and J 0 bases short, with 14 bases between. Germline assignment: CDR1 SGHRS and CDR2 YFSETQ. The CDR3 sequence is 17 residues long. The CDR3 protein is CASSGIRVSSGANVLTF. CDR3 nucleotide sequence: TGCGCCAGCAGCGGGATCAGGGTCAGCTCTGGGGCCAACGTCCTGACTTTC.

V is TRBV5-6 and J is TRBJ1-6; TRBD1 agrees at 10 bases. Losses at the gene ends were 0 bases for V and 8 bases for J; bases not matched to a gene: 2. Germline V gives CDR1 SGHDT, CDR2 YYEEEE. This CDR3 is 15 amino acids long. CDR3 sequence (DNA): TGTGCCAGCAGCTTGGGGGACAGGGGCCATTCACCCCTCCACTTT. Protein product: CASSLGDRGHSPLHF.

CDR3 nucleotide sequence: TGTGCCAGCAGCTTAGGCCCCGAGGACACCTTC. It yields the protein CASSLGPEDTF. V gene TRBV5-5 combines with J gene TRBJ1-2; D is uncertain. Germline V lookup: CDR1 SGHKS, CDR2 YYEKEE (reference sequence). The CDR3 length is 11 residues. The V end was cut by 2 bases, the J end by 12 bases, with 11 bases between.

The sample holds one count of this clone. The rearrangement joins TRBV7-8 to TRBJ1-5; 7 nucleotides match TRBD1. Unmatched junction bases numbered 3, after V lost 1 base and J lost 0 bases. This CDR3 contains 16 residues. The germline V gene has CDR1 SGHVS and CDR2 FQNEAQ. The CDR3: CASSLGDSFSNQPQHF. The CDR3 coding sequence is TGTGCCAGCAGCTTAGGGGACAGTTTTAGCAATCAGCCCCAGCATTTT.

CDR3 in amino acids: CASSPLIITEAFF. The CDR3 DNA sequence: TGTGCCAGCAGCCCACTTATTATAACTGAAGCTTTCTTT. The chain joins TRBV7-2 to TRBJ1-1; no reliable D call. CDR1 SGHTA and CDR2 FQGNSA come from the germline V gene. CDR3 length: 13 residues. V was trimmed by 5 bases and J by 5 bases, leaving 12 bases between them.

The CDR3 sequence is CASKTGYQETQYF. The CDR3, as DNA: TGTGCCAGCAAGACAGGGTACCAAGAGACCCAGTACTTC. This sequence joins TRBV2 and TRBJ2-5; 7 bases align to TRBD1. The CDR3 length is 13 residues. The V gene end was trimmed by 7 bases and the J gene end by 0 bases; junction bases not matched to a gene: 2. CDR1 and CDR2 from the germline V gene are SNHLY and FYNNEI.

The CDR3 nucleotides are TGCGCCAGCAGCCGGGGGACTTCGGGGGACAATGAGCAGTTCTTC. It is translated as CASSRGTSGDNEQFF. The rearrangement uses TRBV4-3 and TRBJ2-1, with D perhaps matching TRBD2 (6 bases). The CDR3 totals 15 residues. V was shortened by 4 bases and J by 5 bases, with 15 bases between the two germline ends. In germline, CDR1 is LGHNA, CDR2 YSLEER.